Below are 24 T cell receptor beta chains sequenced from a single sample in a study of blood T cell repertoires in COVID-19. Profiling relied on immunoSEQ multiplex PCR, and the TCRdb table lists in-frame clones only, not all of them. The repertoire consists of over 200,000 clones, with 87% occurring once and the leading ten covering approximately 12%. Sequencing was performed on peripheral blood. These receptors all stem from a young woman who had recovered from COVID-19.

This clone came up once. The V and J genes are TRBV6-2 or TRBV6-3 and TRBJ1-2; 8 bases align to TRBD1. Germline V CDR1 and CDR2: MNHEY, SVGEGT. This CDR3 comprises 16 residues. J lost 3 bases, V lost 5 bases, and 11 bases had no gene match. The chain's CDR3 is CASSPRGGQGHYGYTF. The CDR3 DNA is TGTGCCAGCAGTCCCAGGGGAGGACAGGGACACTATGGCTACACCTTC.

This rearrangement joins TRBV29-1 to TRBJ1-1; D is uncertain. V was trimmed by 4 bases and J by 2 bases, leaving 8 bases between them. The CDR3 is 12 residues long. Germline values: CDR1 SQVTM, CDR2 ANQGSEA. The CDR3 coding sequence is TGCAGCGTTGTAACATTCAACACTGAAGCTTTCTTT. The encoded protein is CSVVTFNTEAFF.

In DNA, the CDR3 is TGTGCCAGCAGTCCCGGACTGAGTAATGAAAAACTGTTTTTT. It codes for CASSPGLSNEKLFF. The chain couples TRBV27 to TRBJ1-4; D gene ambiguous. V lost 5 bases, J lost 4 bases, and 11 bases lay in between. The length of the CDR3 is 14 residues. The germline CDR1 and CDR2 sequences are MNHEY and SMNVEV (reference sequence). The entire variable domain, with the rest obtained from reference TRBV27 and TRBJ1-4, is as follows: EAQVTQNPRYLITVTGKKLTVTCSQNMNHEYMSWYRQDPGLGLRQIYYSMNVEVTDKGDVPEGYKVSRKEKRNFPLILESPSPNQTSLYFCASSPGLSNEKLFFGSGTQLSVL.

The CDR3 here is CASSPLAGVEETQYF. CDR3 coding DNA: TGCGCCAGCAGCCCTTTGGCGGGAGTCGAGGAGACCCAGTACTTC. This chain uses TRBV4-1 with TRBJ2-5, with TRBD2 identical over 7 bases. Germline-derived CDR1 and CDR2 are MGHRA and YSYEKL. The CDR3 is 15 amino acids. V lost 4 bases and J lost 5; bases outside the gene matches: 10.

The J gene is TRBJ1-6, the V gene TRBV4-3; TRBD1 matches 7 bases. Germline-derived CDR1 and CDR2 are LGHNA and YSLEER. This CDR3 contains 17 residues. V trimming: 0 bases; J trimming: 3 bases; junction bases outside the gene matches: 5. CDR3 protein: CASSQDRRGFYNSPLHF. CDR3 DNA: TGCGCCAGCAGCCAAGATCGCAGGGGGTTCTATAATTCACCCCTCCACTTT.

J is TRBJ2-1 and V is TRBV5-4; D possibly corresponds to TRBD2 (6 bases). V lost 3 bases and J lost 8, with 12 bases in between. This CDR3 is built from 13 residues. Germline V gene lookup returns CDR1 SGHNT and CDR2 YYREEE (reference sequence). CDR3: CASSSRDFDEQFF. For the CDR3, the DNA is TGTGCCAGCAGCTCCCGGGACTTCGATGAGCAGTTCTTC.

The chain has TRBV19 and TRBJ1-3; D is unresolved. The CDR3 spans 16 residues. V lost 3 bases to trimming and J lost 0 bases, with 12 bases between them. Germline CDR1 reads LNHDA; CDR2 reads SQIVND (reference sequence). This CDR3 is CASSIIGVTSGNTIYF. Written as DNA, the CDR3 is TGTGCCAGTAGTATCATCGGGGTAACCTCTGGAAACACCATATATTTT. The whole variable domain, remainder taken from reference TRBV19 and TRBJ1-3, is DGGITQSPKYLFRKEGQNVTLSCEQNLNHDAMYWYRQDPGQGLRLIYYSQIVNDFQKGDIAEGYSVSREKKESFPLTVTSAQKNPTAFYLCASSIIGVTSGNTIYFGEGSWLTVV.

This clone was observed a handful of times. The CDR3 region is CASSIGGEGGQPQHF. The CDR3 DNA reads TGTGCCAGTAGTATAGGAGGAGAGGGCGGGCAGCCCCAGCATTTT. This chain links TRBV19 with TRBJ1-5; D is unresolved. Germline values: CDR1 LNHDA, CDR2 SQIVND (reference sequence). V shed 1 base and J shed 7 bases, with 14 bases lying between them. This CDR3 has 15 amino acids.

The CDR3 coding sequence is TGTGCCAGCAGCCTCGGGAGGGGGCGAGGGGGCTACACCTTC. This translates into CASSLGRGRGGYTF. The V call is TRBV13, the J call TRBJ1-2, with TRBD1 identical over 7 bases. The CDR3 has 14 residues. Germline V lookup: CDR1 PRHDT, CDR2 FYEKMQ (reference sequence). With V trimmed by 5 bases and J by 8 bases, 11 bases remained unmatched.

This chain uses TRBV6-4 with TRBJ2-1; TRBD2 matches at 10 bases. The ends lost 6 bases at V and 4 bases at J; junction bases unmatched: 6. This CDR3 spans 15 amino acids. From germline, CDR1 is MRHNA and CDR2 SNTAGT. CDR3 nucleotides: TGTGCCAGCAGAAGACTAGCGGGTGAATACAATGAGCAGTTCTTC. Protein product: CASRRLAGEYNEQFF.

In DNA, the CDR3 is TGCGCCAGCAGAACGACTAGCGGGAGTTTGAATGAGCAGTTCTTC. Residues: CASRTTSGSLNEQFF. V and J are TRBV4-1 and TRBJ2-1; 12 bases fit TRBD2. Unmatched junction bases numbered 7, after V lost 6 bases and J lost 7 bases. The CDR3 runs 15 residues. CDR1 and CDR2 from the germline V gene are MGHRA and YSYEKL.

V is TRBV4-1 and J is TRBJ2-1; D gene ambiguous. CDR1 and CDR2 from the germline V gene are MGHRA and YSYEKL. This CDR3 is 15 amino acids long. V was clipped by 2 bases and J by 6 bases, with 14 bases between them. The CDR3 bases are TGCGCCAGCAGCCAAAGTGTCCACTCGCTCAATGAGCAGTTCTTC. Its protein product is CASSQSVHSLNEQFF.

The chain employs TRBV19 and TRBJ1-5; TRBD1 is a possible D gene (6 bases). The CDR3 spans 15 residues. The V end was cut by 3 bases, the J end by 2 bases, with 11 bases between. Germline values: CDR1 LNHDA, CDR2 SQIVND (reference sequence). This CDR3 is CASSIRPGGNQPQHF. CDR3 sequence (DNA): TGTGCCAGTAGTATTAGGCCAGGGGGCAATCAGCCCCAGCATTTT.

The chain has TRBV27 and TRBJ1-2, with 7 nucleotides matching TRBD1. This CDR3 spans 14 amino acids. Trimming at V came to 6 bases and at J to 9 bases, leaving 13 bases not matched to a gene. Germline lookup yields CDR1 MNHEY and CDR2 SMNVEV (reference sequence). The CDR3: CASSKLQGRSSYTF. The CDR3 nucleotides read TGTGCCAGCAGCAAATTACAGGGGCGTAGTAGCTACACCTTC.

The CDR3 bases are TGCGCCAGCAACCCGCCGGGATCTACCTACGAGCAGTACTTC. Its protein is CASNPPGSTYEQYF. This chain links TRBV5-1 with TRBJ2-7, with D possibly TRBD2 on 5 matching bases. Per germline, CDR1 SGHRS and CDR2 YFSETQ. The CDR3 loop spans 14 amino acids. The germline V and J ends were trimmed by 6 bases and 2 bases, with 15 bases remaining between them. The variable domain in full, completed from reference TRBV5-1 and TRBJ2-7, reads KAGVTQTPRYLIKTRGQQVTLSCSPISGHRSVSWYQQTPGQGLQFLFEYFSETQRNKGNFPGRFSGRQFSNSRSEMNVSTLELGDSALYLCASNPPGSTYEQYFGPGTRLTVT.

This chain links TRBV5-5 with TRBJ1-1, with 8 nucleotides matching TRBD1. With V trimmed by 4 bases and J by 4 bases, 9 bases remained unmatched. From germline, CDR1 is SGHKS and CDR2 YYEKEE (reference sequence). The CDR3 covers 15 residues. The CDR3 is CASSPDLGQGTEAFF. The CDR3 nucleotides are TGTGCCAGCAGCCCCGACCTCGGACAGGGCACTGAAGCTTTCTTT.

The chain couples TRBV11-2 to TRBJ1-2, with a possible D match to TRBD1 (6 bases). The CDR3 runs 14 residues. V gave up 1 base and J gave up 7 bases, with 13 bases separating them. Germline V gene data show CDR1 as SGHAT and CDR2 as FQNNGV. The CDR3 protein is CASSLGGHLLGYTF. The CDR3 DNA reads TGTGCCAGCAGCTTAGGGGGACACCTTCTTGGCTACACCTTC. Combining the CDR3 with reference TRBV11-2 and TRBJ1-2 gives the whole variable domain EAGVAQSPRYKIIEKRQSVAFWCNPISGHATLYWYQQILGQGPKLLIQFQNNGVVDDSQLPKDRFSAERLKGVDSTLKIQPAKLEDSAVYLCASSLGGHLLGYTFGSGTRLTVV.

The table lists this clone with a count of one. V is TRBV9 and J is TRBJ2-1; 8 positions agree with TRBD2. The length of the CDR3 is 15 residues. The germline CDR1 and CDR2 sequences are SGDLS and YYNGEE. J was trimmed by 2 bases and V by 2 bases; bases with no gene match: 3. The CDR3 DNA reads as TGTGCCAGCAGCGTGGCGGGACTAGCCTACAATGAGCAGTTCTTC. Its translation is CASSVAGLAYNEQFF.

The rearrangement links TRBV25-1 to TRBJ2-1; 9 bases match TRBD1. The trim removed 1 base at V and 7 bases at J, leaving 5 bases unmatched. This CDR3 is 15 amino acids long. Germline V gives CDR1 MGHDK, CDR2 SYGVNS. CDR3 protein: CASSESGQGWNEQFF. In DNA form, the CDR3 reads TGTGCCAGCAGTGAATCGGGACAGGGCTGGAATGAGCAGTTCTTC.

The rearrangement links TRBV7-2 to TRBJ2-7, with 9 positions matching TRBD1. Germline V gene data show CDR1 as SGHTA and CDR2 as FQGNSA. The CDR3 has 15 amino acids. The V gene end was trimmed by 5 bases and the J gene end by 4 bases; junction bases not matched to a gene: 9. The CDR3 DNA reads TGTGCCAGCAGCCATGACAGGGGGAATGTTTACGAGCAGTACTTC. As protein: CASSHDRGNVYEQYF.

This clone was seen only once. V gene TRBV7-9 combines with J gene TRBJ2-5; 9 bases are a match to TRBD1. V shed 0 bases, J shed 4 bases, and the junction held 0 bases outside the gene matches. The CDR3 runs to 14 residues. Germline assignment: CDR1 SEHNR and CDR2 FQNEAQ (reference sequence). The CDR3 DNA follows: TGTGCCAGCAGCTTAGCGGGACAGGGAGAGACCCAGTACTTC. It codes for CASSLAGQGETQYF.

This chain links TRBV20-1 with TRBJ2-1, with D unresolved. CDR3 size: 10 residues. The ends were cut back, 3 bases at V and 14 bases at J, with 11 bases in the middle. Germline CDR1 DFQATT, CDR2 SNEGSKA (reference sequence). The CDR3 sequence: CSARFSMEFF. CDR3 DNA: TGCAGTGCTAGGTTTTCTATGGAGTTCTTC.

The chain joins TRBV7-3 to TRBJ2-1, with D tentatively TRBD2 (6 bases). The CDR3 is 17 residues long. Germline assignment: CDR1 SGHTA and CDR2 FQGTGA. The V end lost 2 bases, the J end lost 9 bases, and 23 bases lay between the germline ends. The CDR3 loop is CASSLSGLGGTIGEQFF. The CDR3 DNA sequence: TGTGCCAGCAGCTTATCCGGCTTGGGGGGTACTATTGGTGAGCAGTTCTTC.

J is TRBJ1-2 and V is TRBV27; D uncertain. V was clipped by 1 base and J by 4 bases, with 7 bases between them. The length of the CDR3 is 13 residues. Germline-derived CDR1 and CDR2 are MNHEY and SMNVEV (reference sequence). This chain's CDR3 is CASSLWSGYGYTF. CDR3 coding DNA: TGTGCCAGCAGTTTATGGTCGGGCTATGGCTACACCTTC.